Following are 14 T cell receptor beta chains from one sample sequenced in a study of shared clonotypes between healthy human individuals. The protocol was immunoSEQ multiplex PCR, while the TCRdb copy is restricted to in-frame clones and leaves out a portion. The profile shows 850,000 to 1,200,000 clones, under 80% of them singletons. The specimen sequenced was memory CD4+ T cells sorted from blood. As for subset: CD45RA-negative fraction. These receptors came from a man between 18 and 29 years old in good health.

The V and J genes are TRBV11-1 and TRBJ2-7; no firm D call. Germline CDR1 and CDR2: SGHAT and FQDESV (reference sequence). The V end was cut by 1 base, the J end by 0 bases, with 7 bases between. The CDR3 covers 14 residues. CDR3 nucleotide sequence: TGTGCCAGCAGCTTAGTCACACACTCCTACGAGCAGTACTTC. Amino acids: CASSLVTHSYEQYF.

The V gene is TRBV28, the J gene TRBJ2-1; TRBD2 agrees at 10 bases. This CDR3 spans 16 amino acids. J lost 9 bases, V lost 3 bases, and 11 bases had no gene match. Germline lookup yields CDR1 MDHEN and CDR2 SYDVKM. The CDR3 DNA sequence: TGTGCCAGCAGTTTTAATGAGCGGGGGGGCCTAGGTGAGCAGTTCTTC. Amino acid sequence: CASSFNERGGLGEQFF.

The V call is TRBV7-2, the J call TRBJ2-2, with TRBD2 matching over 11 bases. This CDR3 has 18 residues. V was clipped by 4 bases and J by 8 bases; unmatched bases: 15. From germline, CDR1 is SGHTA and CDR2 FQGNSA. CDR3 nucleotide sequence: TGTGCCAGCAGCTCCCGAGGGGTAGCGGGAGGGGTTATAGGGGAGCTGTTTTTT. Its protein product is CASSSRGVAGGVIGELFF.

The chain carries TRBV5-1 and TRBJ2-5; D unresolved. Germline loops: CDR1 SGHRS, CDR2 YFSETQ. V was cut by 0 bases and J by 1 base, with 7 bases left in between. The CDR3 extends over 14 amino acids. In DNA form, the CDR3 reads TGCGCCAGCAGCTTGGGCGCACCCCAAGAGACCCAGTACTTC. Its translation: CASSLGAPQETQYF.

This clone was seen a few times. The rearrangement joins TRBV7-2 to TRBJ1-2; 7 bases fit TRBD1. Germline CDR1 is SGHTA and CDR2 is FQGNSA. CDR3 length equals 15 residues. V was pared by 0 bases and J by 2 bases, with 3 bases of the junction left unmatched. CDR3 region: CASSLAGQKNYGYTF. The DNA for the CDR3 is TGTGCCAGCAGCTTAGCGGGACAGAAAAACTATGGCTACACCTTC.

The chain combines TRBV25-1 with TRBJ1-1, with D maybe TRBD1 (5 bases). This CDR3 has 15 residues. CDR1 is MGHDK, CDR2 SYGVNS, per germline. V was shortened by 3 bases and J by 6 bases, with 17 bases between the two germline ends. Here the CDR3 DNA reads TGTGCCAGCAGTGAGTCCCGGCAGGGTATGGCTGAAGCTTTCTTT. Protein sequence: CASSESRQGMAEAFF.

V usage is TRBV29-1 and J usage is TRBJ2-7, with 9 bases identical to TRBD1. Germline CDR1 is SQVTM and CDR2 is ANQGSEA. V lost 0 bases, J lost 2 bases, and 5 bases stayed unmatched. The CDR3 runs to 15 residues. The CDR3 DNA reads as TGCAGCGTTGAAGACCGGACAGGGGTTGCCTACGAGCAGTACTTC. Translation: CSVEDRTGVAYEQYF.

The CDR3 DNA sequence: TGCGCCAGCAGCCCCGGGGGGGCTGGCTACGAGCAGTACTTC. Encoded protein: CASSPGGAGYEQYF. V usage is TRBV5-1 and J usage is TRBJ2-7, with 8 bases that match TRBD2. After removal of 4 bases from V and 3 bases from J, the junction contained 6 bases not matched to a gene. Germline V CDR1 and CDR2: SGHRS, YFSETQ. This CDR3 comprises 14 residues.

For the CDR3, the DNA is TGCGCCAGCAGTCAGGGACTGGGCAATGAGCAGTTCTTC. Its translation: CASSQGLGNEQFF. The rearrangement uses TRBV5-1 and TRBJ2-1; tentative D call: TRBD2 (6 bases). The ends were cut back, 5 bases at V and 6 bases at J, with 12 bases in the middle. The CDR3 is 13 amino acids. CDR1 is SGHRS, CDR2 YFSETQ, per germline.

This clone was picked up one time. J is TRBJ1-1 and V is TRBV7-9, with a tentative D call TRBD1 (5 bases). V was pared by 1 base and J by 1 base, with 10 bases between. CDR1 SEHNR and CDR2 FQNEAQ come from the germline V gene (reference sequence). The CDR3 covers 15 residues. In DNA form, the CDR3 reads TGTGCCAGCAGCTTAGACGGACAAGGGAACACTGAAGCTTTCTTT. Amino acids: CASSLDGQGNTEAFF.

The chain carries TRBV11-3 and TRBJ2-2; D unclear. The V gene lost 1 base and the J gene lost 7 bases, with 10 bases spanning the gap. There are 14 residues in the CDR3. CDR1 and CDR2 from the germline V gene are SGHNT and YENEEA. CDR3 residues: CASSLGSFGGELFF. In nucleotides, the CDR3 is TGTGCCAGCAGCTTAGGGTCGTTCGGCGGGGAGCTGTTTTTT.

The chain recombines TRBV19 with TRBJ2-3; 10 nucleotides agree with TRBD2. Unmatched junction bases numbered 3, after V lost 4 bases and J lost 2 bases. The germline CDR1 and CDR2 sequences are LNHDA and SQIVND (reference sequence). The CDR3 extends over 15 amino acids. The DNA for the CDR3 is TGTGCCAGTAGTACTAGCGGGGGAACCACAGATACGCAGTATTTT. Translating it yields CASSTSGGTTDTQYF.

In nucleotides, the CDR3 is TGTGCCACCAGCAGTGGCATCGCGAACACCGGGGAGCTGTTTTTT. Translation: CATSSGIANTGELFF. The J gene is TRBJ2-2, the V gene TRBV15; D unresolved. This CDR3 contains 15 residues. Germline-derived CDR1 and CDR2 are LNHNV and YYDKDF (reference sequence). Between the trimmed V and J ends, which lost 3 bases and 0 bases, there was a span of 8 bases. The full variable domain, with the rest looked up from reference TRBV15 and TRBJ2-2, is DAMVIQNPRYQVTQFGKPVTLSCSQTLNHNVMYWYQQKSSQAPKLLFHYYDKDFNNEADTPDNFQSRRPNTSFCFLDIRSPGLGDTAMYLCATSSGIANTGELFFGEGSRLTVL.

The chain recombines TRBV6-5 with TRBJ1-5; 7 bases fit TRBD1. CDR1 is MNHEY and CDR2 is SVGAGI in the germline V gene. With 4 bases clipped from V and 1 base from J, the junction kept 7 bases outside the gene matches. The length of the CDR3 is 16 residues. CDR3 in amino acids: CASSWSGTASNQPQHF. CDR3 sequence (DNA): TGTGCCAGCAGTTGGTCCGGGACAGCAAGCAATCAGCCCCAGCATTTT.